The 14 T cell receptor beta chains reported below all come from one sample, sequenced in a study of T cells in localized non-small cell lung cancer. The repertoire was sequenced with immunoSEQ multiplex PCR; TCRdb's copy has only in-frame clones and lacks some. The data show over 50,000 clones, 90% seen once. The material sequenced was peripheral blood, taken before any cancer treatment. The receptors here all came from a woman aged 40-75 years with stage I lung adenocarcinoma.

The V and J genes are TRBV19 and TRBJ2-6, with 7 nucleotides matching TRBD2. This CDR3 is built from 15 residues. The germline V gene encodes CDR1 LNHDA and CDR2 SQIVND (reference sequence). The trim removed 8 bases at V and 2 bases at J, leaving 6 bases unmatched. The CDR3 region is CASLRAGAGANVLTF. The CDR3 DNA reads TGTGCCAGTCTCCGGGCGGGAGCTGGGGCCAACGTCCTGACTTTC.

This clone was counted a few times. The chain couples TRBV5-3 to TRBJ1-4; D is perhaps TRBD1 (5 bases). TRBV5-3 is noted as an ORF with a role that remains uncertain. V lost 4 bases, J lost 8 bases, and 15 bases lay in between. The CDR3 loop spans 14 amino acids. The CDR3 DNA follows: TGTGCCAGAAGCATACCCAGGGTGGGCGAAAAACTGTTTTTT. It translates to CARSIPRVGEKLFF.

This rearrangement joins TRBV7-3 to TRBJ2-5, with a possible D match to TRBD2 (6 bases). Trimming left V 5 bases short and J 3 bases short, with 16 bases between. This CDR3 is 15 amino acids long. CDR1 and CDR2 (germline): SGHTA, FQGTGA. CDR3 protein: CASSPIGGSEETQYF. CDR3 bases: TGTGCCAGCAGCCCGATCGGGGGTTCGGAAGAGACCCAGTACTTC.

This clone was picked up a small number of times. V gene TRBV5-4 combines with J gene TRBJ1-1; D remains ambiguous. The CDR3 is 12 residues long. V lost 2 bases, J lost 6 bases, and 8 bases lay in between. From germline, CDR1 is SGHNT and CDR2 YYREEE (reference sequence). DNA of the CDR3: TGTGCCAGCAGCTTCGGACTGGCTGAAGCTTTCTTT. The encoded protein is CASSFGLAEAFF.

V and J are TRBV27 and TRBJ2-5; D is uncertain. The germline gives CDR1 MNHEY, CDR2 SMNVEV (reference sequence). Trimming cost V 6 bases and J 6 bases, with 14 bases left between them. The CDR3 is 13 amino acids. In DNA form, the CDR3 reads TGTGCCAGCAGAGACATAACTTTAAAGACCCAGTACTTC. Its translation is CASRDITLKTQYF.

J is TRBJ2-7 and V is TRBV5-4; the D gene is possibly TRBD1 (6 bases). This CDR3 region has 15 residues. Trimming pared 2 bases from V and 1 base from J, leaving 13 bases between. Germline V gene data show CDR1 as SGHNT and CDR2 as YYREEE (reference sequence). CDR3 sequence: CASSFGQRGSYEQYF. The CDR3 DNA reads TGTGCCAGCAGCTTTGGACAGCGAGGATCCTACGAGCAGTACTTC.

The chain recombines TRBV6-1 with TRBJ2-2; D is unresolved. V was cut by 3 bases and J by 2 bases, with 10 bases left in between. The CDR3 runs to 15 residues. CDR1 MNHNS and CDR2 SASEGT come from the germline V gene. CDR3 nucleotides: TGTGCCAGCAGTGAGAGCACGTCAAACACCGGGGAGCTGTTTTTT. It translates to CASSESTSNTGELFF.

CDR3 region: CASSPYSPSYNEQFF. CDR3 bases: TGTGCCAGCTCGCCCTACTCTCCCTCCTACAATGAGCAGTTCTTC. The V call is TRBV9, the J call TRBJ2-1; D uncertain. Germline loops: CDR1 SGDLS, CDR2 YYNGEE. The V gene lost 7 bases and the J gene lost 0 bases, with 14 bases spanning the gap. The CDR3 contains 15 residues.

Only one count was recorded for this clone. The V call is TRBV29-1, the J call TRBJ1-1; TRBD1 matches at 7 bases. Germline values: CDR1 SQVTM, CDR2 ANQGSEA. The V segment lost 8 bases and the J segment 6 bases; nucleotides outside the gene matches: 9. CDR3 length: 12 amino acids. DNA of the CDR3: TGCAGCCACCGGGACAGTAAGGCTGAAGCTTTCTTT. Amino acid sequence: CSHRDSKAEAFF.

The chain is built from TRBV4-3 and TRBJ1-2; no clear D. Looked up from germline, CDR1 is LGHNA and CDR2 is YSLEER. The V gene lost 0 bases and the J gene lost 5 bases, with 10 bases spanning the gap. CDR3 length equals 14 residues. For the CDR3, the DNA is TGCGCCAGCAGCCAAGAAGCGCGAACTTATGGCTACACCTTC. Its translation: CASSQEARTYGYTF.

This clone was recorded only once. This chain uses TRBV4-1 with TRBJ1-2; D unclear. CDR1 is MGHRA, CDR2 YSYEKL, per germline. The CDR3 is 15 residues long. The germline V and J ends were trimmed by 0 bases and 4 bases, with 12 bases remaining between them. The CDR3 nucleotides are TGCGCCAGCAGCCAAGATTCAGGAACACCCTATGGCTACACCTTC. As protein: CASSQDSGTPYGYTF.

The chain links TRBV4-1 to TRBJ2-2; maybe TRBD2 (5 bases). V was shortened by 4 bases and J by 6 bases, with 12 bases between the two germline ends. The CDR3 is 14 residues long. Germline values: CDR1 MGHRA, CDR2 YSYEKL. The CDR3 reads CASSLLEVSGELFF. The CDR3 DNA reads TGCGCCAGCAGCCTCTTGGAGGTTTCCGGGGAGCTGTTTTTT.

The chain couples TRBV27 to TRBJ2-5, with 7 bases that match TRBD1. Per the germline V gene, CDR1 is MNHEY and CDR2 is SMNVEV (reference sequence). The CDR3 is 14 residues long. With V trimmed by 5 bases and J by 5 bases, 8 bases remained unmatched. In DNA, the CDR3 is TGTGCCAGCAGTGGACAGGCCGCCGGGGAGACCCAGTACTTC. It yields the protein CASSGQAAGETQYF.

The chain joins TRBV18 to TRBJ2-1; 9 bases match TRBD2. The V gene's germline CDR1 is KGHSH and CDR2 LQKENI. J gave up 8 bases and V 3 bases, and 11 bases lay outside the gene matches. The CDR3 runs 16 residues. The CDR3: CASSPSLGGGAHEQFF. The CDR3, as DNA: TGTGCCAGCTCACCTTCTTTGGGCGGGGGGGCCCATGAGCAGTTCTTC.